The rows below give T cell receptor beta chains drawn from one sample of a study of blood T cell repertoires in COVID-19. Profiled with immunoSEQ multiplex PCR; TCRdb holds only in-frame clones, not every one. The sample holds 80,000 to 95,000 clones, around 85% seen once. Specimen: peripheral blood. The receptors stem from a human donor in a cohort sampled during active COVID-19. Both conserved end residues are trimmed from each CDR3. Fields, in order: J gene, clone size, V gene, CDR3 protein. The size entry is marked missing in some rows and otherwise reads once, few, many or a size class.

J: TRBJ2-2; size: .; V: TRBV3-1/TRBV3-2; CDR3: ASSPPPGDSIAGELF
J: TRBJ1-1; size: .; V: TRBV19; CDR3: ASRRLGGTEAF
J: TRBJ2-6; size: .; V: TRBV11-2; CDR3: ASSSVVSSGANVLT
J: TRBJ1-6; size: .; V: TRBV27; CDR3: ASSPRGIRSPLH
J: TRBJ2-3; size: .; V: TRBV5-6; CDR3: ASSYSGTPDTQY
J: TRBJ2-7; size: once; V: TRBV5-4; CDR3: ASSPGLAGRNEQY
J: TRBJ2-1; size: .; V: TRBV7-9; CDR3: ASSLALDSYNEQF
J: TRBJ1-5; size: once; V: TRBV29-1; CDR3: SVALGTGDQPQH
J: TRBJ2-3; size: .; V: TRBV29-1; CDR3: SVIRFGGGGTDTQY
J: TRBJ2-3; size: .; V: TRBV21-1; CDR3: ASSKERGRSRVADTQY
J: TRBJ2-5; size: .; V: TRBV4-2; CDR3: ASSPAGQETQY
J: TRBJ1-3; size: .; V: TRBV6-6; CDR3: ASSYDIPMRNTIY
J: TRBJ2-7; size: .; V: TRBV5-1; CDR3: ASSRRIGSYEQY
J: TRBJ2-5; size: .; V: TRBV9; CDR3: ASSVDGDRVAQY
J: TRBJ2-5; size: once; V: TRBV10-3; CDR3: AIRLTGDETQY
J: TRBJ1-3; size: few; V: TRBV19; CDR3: ASSINSAGNTIY
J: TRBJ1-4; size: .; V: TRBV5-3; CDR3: ARSPREALNEKLF
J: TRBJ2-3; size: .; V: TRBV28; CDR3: ASIPEGLAETDTQY
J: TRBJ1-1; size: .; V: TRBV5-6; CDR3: ASSDGTVNTEAF
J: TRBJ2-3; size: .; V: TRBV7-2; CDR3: ASSLGGGADTQY
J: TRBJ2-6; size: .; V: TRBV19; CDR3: ASSLAGPGANVLT
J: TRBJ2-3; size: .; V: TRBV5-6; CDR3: ASSLLIDLGADTQY
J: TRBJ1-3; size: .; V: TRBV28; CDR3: ASSLEASSGNTIY
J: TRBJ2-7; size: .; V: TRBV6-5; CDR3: ATSFGTGGRFYEQY
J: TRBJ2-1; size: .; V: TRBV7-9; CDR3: ASSGDSSYNEQF
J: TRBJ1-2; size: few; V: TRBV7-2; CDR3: ASSFDYRAGKEGYT
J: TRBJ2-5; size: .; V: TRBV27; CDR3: ASSPGPGQGGEETQY
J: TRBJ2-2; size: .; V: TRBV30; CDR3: ASPPSGRRTGELF
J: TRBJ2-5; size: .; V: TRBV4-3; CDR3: ASSQELAGGTRETQY
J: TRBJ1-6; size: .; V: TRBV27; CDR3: ASSPATGNSPLH
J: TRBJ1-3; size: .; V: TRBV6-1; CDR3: ASSESDFSGNTIY
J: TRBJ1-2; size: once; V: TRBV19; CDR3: ASSIGPRGYGYT